This TCR beta chain was profiled in a study of long-term antiretroviral therapy in people with HIV. This CDR3 contains 13 residues. J gave up 9 bases and V 10 bases, and 9 bases lay outside the gene matches. Germline V CDR1 and CDR2: LNHDA, SQIVND (reference sequence). Sequencing relied on immunoSEQ assay v3.0, run at survey level. Repertoires were generated with immunoSEQ multiplex PCR, while TCRdb's copy carries only in-frame clones and drops some. The sample records approximately 18,000 clones, 80% being singletons. This TCR was sampled from a woman in her forties with HIV. The rearrangement uses TRBV19 and TRBJ2-1, with 10 bases matching TRBD2. The starting material was unsorted PBMCs, obtained 0.2 years after starting antiretroviral therapy. CDR3 region: CATRAGGPGEQFF. The DNA for the CDR3 is TGTGCCACCCGAGCGGGAGGGCCGGGTGAGCAGTTCTTC.